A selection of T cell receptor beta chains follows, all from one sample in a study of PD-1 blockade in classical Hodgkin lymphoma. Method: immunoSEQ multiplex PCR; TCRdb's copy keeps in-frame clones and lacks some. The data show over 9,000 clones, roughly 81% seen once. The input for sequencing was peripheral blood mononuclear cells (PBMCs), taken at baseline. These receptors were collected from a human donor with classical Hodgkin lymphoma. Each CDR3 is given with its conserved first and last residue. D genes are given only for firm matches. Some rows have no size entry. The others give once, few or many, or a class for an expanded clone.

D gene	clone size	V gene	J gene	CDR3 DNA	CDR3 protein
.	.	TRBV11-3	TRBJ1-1	TGTGCCAGCAGCTTAGACGGGTTCGAAGCTTTCTTT	CASSLDGFEAFF
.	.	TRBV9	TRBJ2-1	TGTGCCAGCAGCGCACCACCCGGAGCTAGCATAAAGAATGAGCAGTTCTTC	CASSAPPGASIKNEQFF
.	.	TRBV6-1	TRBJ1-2	TGTGCCAGCAGTCCCCACGGGACATCGCTAGGCTACACCTTC	CASSPHGTSLGYTF
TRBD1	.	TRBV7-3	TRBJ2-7	TGTGCCAGCAGCATTACCGGGACAGAACTCTACGAGCAGTACTTC	CASSITGTELYEQYF
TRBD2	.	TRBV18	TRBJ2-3	TGTGCCAGCTCACCCGGGACTAGCGGCACAGATACGCAGTATTTT	CASSPGTSGTDTQYF
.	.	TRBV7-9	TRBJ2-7	TGTGCCAGCAGCTTAGCGGGAGTCTACGAGCAGTACTTC	CASSLAGVYEQYF
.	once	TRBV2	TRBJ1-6	TGTGCCAGCAGTGTAGGAGGCAGTAATTCACCCCTCCACTTT	CASSVGGSNSPLHF
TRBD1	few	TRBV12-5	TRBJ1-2	TGTGCTAGTGTCCCTCCTCCGGGACAGGGAAACTATGGCTACACCTTC	CASVPPPGQGNYGYTF
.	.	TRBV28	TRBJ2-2	TGTGCCTGTCGACCGACTGCATCGAACACCGGGGAGCTGTTTTTT	CACRPTASNTGELFF
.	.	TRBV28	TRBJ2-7	TGTGCCAGCAGTTTAGGGTGGGCCTACGAGCAGTACTTC	CASSLGWAYEQYF
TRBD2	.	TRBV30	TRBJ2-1	TGTGCCTGGAGTACCCCGGGGGGTATCAATGAGCAGTTCTTC	CAWSTPGGINEQFF
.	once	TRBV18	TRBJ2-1	TGTGCCAGCTCACCTCTGGGCAGGACAGTCTACAATGAGCAGTTCTTC	CASSPLGRTVYNEQFF
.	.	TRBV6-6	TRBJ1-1	TGTGCCAGCAGTATCCAGGGTCTCAACACTGAAGCTTTCTTT	CASSIQGLNTEAFF
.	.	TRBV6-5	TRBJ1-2	TGTGCCAGCAGTTACTCGTTAAAATCCTATGGCTACACCTTC	CASSYSLKSYGYTF
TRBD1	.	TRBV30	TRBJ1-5	TGTGCCTGGAGTGTGATGGGACAGGGGTTCAATCAGCCCCAGCATTTT	CAWSVMGQGFNQPQHF
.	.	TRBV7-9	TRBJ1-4	TGTGCCAGCAGCTCTCTCCGCGGTTATAATGAAAAACTGTTTTTT	CASSSLRGYNEKLFF
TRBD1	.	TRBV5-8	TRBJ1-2	TGTGCCAGCAGTAGGGACAGCCGGGCCTATGGCTACACCTTC	CASSRDSRAYGYTF
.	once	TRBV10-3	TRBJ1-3	TGTGCCATCAGTGACTCTCGGAGCGCCAAGGAGGACACTGGAAACACCATATATTTT	CAISDSRSAKEDTGNTIYF
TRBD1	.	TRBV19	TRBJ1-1	TGTGCCAGTAGTATAATGGGACAGGGAGGCACTGAAGCTTTCTTT	CASSIMGQGGTEAFF
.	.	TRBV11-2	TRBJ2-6	TGTGCCAGCAGCTTAGGCGTGCCTGGGGCCAACGTCCTGACTTTC	CASSLGVPGANVLTF
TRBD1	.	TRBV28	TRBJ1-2	TGTGCCAGCAGTTTTATGGCAGGGGGGACCCCCCCTGGCTACACCTTC	CASSFMAGGTPPGYTF
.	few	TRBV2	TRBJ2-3	TGTGCCAGCAGTGTCTGGTTCACAGATACGCAGTATTTT	CASSVWFTDTQYF
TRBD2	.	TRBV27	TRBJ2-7	TGTGCCAGCAGGACACTAGGACTAGCGGGAGTCTACGAGCAGTACTTC	CASRTLGLAGVYEQYF
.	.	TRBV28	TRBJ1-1	TGTGCCAGCAGTAAGGACTACTACACTGAAGCTTTCTTT	CASSKDYYTEAFF
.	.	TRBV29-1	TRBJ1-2	TGCAGCGTCGGGCTAAGAGAAGGCTACACCTTC	CSVGLREGYTF
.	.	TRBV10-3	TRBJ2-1	TGTGCCATCACGCAGACCTATTCCGGGGTTTTATCCCCCTCCTACAATGAGCAGTTCTTC	CAITQTYSGVLSPSYNEQFF
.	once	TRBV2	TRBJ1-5	TGTGCCAGCAGTGAAGTGGGGCCCCTTAATCAGCCCCAGCATTTT	CASSEVGPLNQPQHF
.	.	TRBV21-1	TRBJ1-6	TGTGCCAGCCTTAAGAGGGGGGTGCCAAATTCACCCCTCCACTTT	CASLKRGVPNSPLHF
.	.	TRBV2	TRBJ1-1	TGTGCCAGCAGCGGGGGTGGGAACACTGAAGCTTTCTTT	CASSGGGNTEAFF
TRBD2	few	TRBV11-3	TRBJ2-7	TGTGCCAGCAGCCCGCGGGGGAGAGCCTACGAGCAGTACTTC	CASSPRGRAYEQYF
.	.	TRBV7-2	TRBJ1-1	TGTGCCAGCAAGCCCAGTCCCGGAGACACTGAAGCTTTCTTT	CASKPSPGDTEAFF
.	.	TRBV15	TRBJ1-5	TGTGCCACCAGCAGGGCGGATCAGCCCCAGCATTTT	CATSRADQPQHF
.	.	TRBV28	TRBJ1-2	TGTGCCAGCAGCCCCAGACCGGAGGATCGCTACACCTTC	CASSPRPEDRYTF
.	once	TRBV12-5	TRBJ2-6	TGTGCTAGCTCTCCGCCCTCTGGGGCCAACGTCCTGACTTTC	CASSPPSGANVLTF
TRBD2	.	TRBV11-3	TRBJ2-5	TGTGCCAGCAGCTTAGATTCCCAATCTAGCGGGAGGATTGGTAGAGAGACCCAGTACTTC	CASSLDSQSSGRIGRETQYF
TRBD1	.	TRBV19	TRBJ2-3	TGTGCCAGTAGTATACCGGGACAGGGGGCGAAAGATACGCAGTATTTT	CASSIPGQGAKDTQYF
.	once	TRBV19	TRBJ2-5	TGTGCCAGTAGTATAGGCGGGGATGCGGAGACCCAGTACTTC	CASSIGGDAETQYF
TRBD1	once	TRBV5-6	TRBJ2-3	TGTGCCAGCAGCTCGTCGGGACAGGGGGTTACAGATACGCAGTATTTT	CASSSSGQGVTDTQYF
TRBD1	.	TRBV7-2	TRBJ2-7	TGTGCCAGCAGACTTAATCAGGGGGTCTTCTACGAGCAGTACTTC	CASRLNQGVFYEQYF
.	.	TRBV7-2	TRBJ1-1	TGTGCCAGCAGCTTCTCCAACACTGAAGCTTTCTTT	CASSFSNTEAFF
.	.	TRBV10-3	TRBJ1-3	TGTGCCATCAGGCCTTGGGGGGTCTCTGGAAACACCATATATTTT	CAIRPWGVSGNTIYF
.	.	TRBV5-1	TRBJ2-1	TGCGCCAGCAGCTTGGTTTTTGATGAGCAGTTCTTC	CASSLVFDEQFF
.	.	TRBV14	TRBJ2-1	TGTGCCAGCAGCCAAGTTTCATTTCTCTACAATGAGCAGTTCTTC	CASSQVSFLYNEQFF
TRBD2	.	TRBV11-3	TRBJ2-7	TGTGCCAGCAGGGTGGGAGGGGCCTACGAGCAGTACTTC	CASRVGGAYEQYF
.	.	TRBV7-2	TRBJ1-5	TGTGCCAGCAGCTCAACCAATCGGGAGCCCCAGCATTTT	CASSSTNREPQHF
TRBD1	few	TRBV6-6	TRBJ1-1	TGTGCCAGCAATCTAACTCCAGGGGGTCGGAACACTGAAGCTTTCTTT	CASNLTPGGRNTEAFF
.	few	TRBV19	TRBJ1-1	TGTGCCAGTAGTCTTCCCATGACGGGTGAAGCTTTCTTT	CASSLPMTGEAFF
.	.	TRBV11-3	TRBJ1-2	TGTGCCAGCAGCTTGGGGTCGGGGCAACCCTATGGCTACACCTTC	CASSLGSGQPYGYTF
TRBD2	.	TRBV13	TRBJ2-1	TGTGCCAGCCACAAACCGGGACCCGGGGGGGTTGACAATGAGCAGTTCTTC	CASHKPGPGGVDNEQFF
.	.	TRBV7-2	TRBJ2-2	TGTGCCAGCAGCTTGGATTGGGCCACCGGGGAGCTGTTTTTT	CASSLDWATGELFF
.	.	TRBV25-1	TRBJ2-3	TGTGCCAGCAGTGAATTTAGGGGTCCGGCAGATACGCAGTATTTT	CASSEFRGPADTQYF
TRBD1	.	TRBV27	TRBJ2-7	TGTGCCAGCGGACAGGGCTTGTACGAGCAGTACTTC	CASGQGLYEQYF
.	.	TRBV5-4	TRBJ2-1	TGTGCCAGCAGCGGGGGGGCGCGGGGCTACAATGAGCAGTTCTTC	CASSGGARGYNEQFF
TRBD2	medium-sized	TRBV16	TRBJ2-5	TGTGCCAGCAGCCAAAGGAGCGGGGGGCCACAAGAGACCCAGTACTTC	CASSQRSGGPQETQYF
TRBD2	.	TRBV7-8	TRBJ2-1	TGTGCCAGCAGCTTGACTAGCGGGAGGCAGTGGAGCTCCTACAATGAGCAGTTCTTC	CASSLTSGRQWSSYNEQFF